The 30 T cell receptor beta chains listed next were all sequenced from one sample in a study of OX40 agonist ivuxolimab in advanced cancers. Profiled with immunoSEQ multiplex PCR; TCRdb holds only in-frame clones, not every one. Of more than 60,000 clones in the sample, around 94% were seen once. This specimen consisted of CD4+ or CD8+ T cells sorted from blood, obtained in a trial of the OX40 agonist ivuxolimab. These receptors were taken from an adult with an advanced solid tumor such as melanoma, head and neck, liver or kidney cancer.

The chain joins TRBV6-1 to TRBJ2-1, with D unresolved. Germline assignment: CDR1 MNHNS and CDR2 SASEGT. This CDR3 is built from 13 residues. With 9 bases removed from V and 0 bases from J, the gap between germline ends came to 9 bases. Here the CDR3 DNA reads TGTGCCAGTGAGGTACTCTCCTACAATGAGCAGTTCTTC. Protein product: CASEVLSYNEQFF.

V gene TRBV4-1 combines with J gene TRBJ2-7, with D possibly matching TRBD1 (7 bases). Deletions cut 0 bases from V and 5 bases from J, with 14 bases between. In germline, CDR1 is MGHRA, CDR2 YSYEKL. This CDR3 is built from 15 residues. In nucleotides, the CDR3 is TGCGCCAGCAGCCAAGAGGACCAGGGGGAGGACGAGCAGTACTTC. This sequence encodes CASSQEDQGEDEQYF.

This chain links TRBV5-4 with TRBJ1-1; TRBD1 matches at 9 bases. Germline CDR1 SGHNT, CDR2 YYREEE (reference sequence). Trimming removed 4 bases from V and 2 bases from J; junction bases left unmatched: 6. This CDR3 region has 15 residues. CDR3 DNA: TGTGCCAGCAGCCAAAGGGGACAGGGCAACACTGAAGCTTTCTTT. As protein: CASSQRGQGNTEAFF.

This chain uses TRBV7-9 with TRBJ2-7; the D call may be TRBD1 or TRBD2 (5 bases each). Germline CDR1 SEHNR, CDR2 FQNEAQ (reference sequence). V shed 5 bases and J shed 3 bases, with 14 bases lying between them. The CDR3 runs to 14 residues. CDR3 sequence reads: CASSRRQGIYEQYF. CDR3 DNA: TGTGCCAGCAGCCGGAGGCAGGGCATCTACGAGCAGTACTTC.

This rearrangement joins TRBV7-9 to TRBJ1-4, with 8 bases fitting TRBD1. Germline CDR1 SEHNR, CDR2 FQNEAQ (reference sequence). CDR3 length: 14 residues. Trimming cost V 5 bases and J 7 bases; bases outside gene matches: 6. CDR3 region: CASSPQDRVEKLFF. The CDR3 bases are TGTGCCAGCAGCCCTCAGGACAGGGTTGAAAAACTGTTTTTT. Complete variable domain (other parts from reference TRBV7-9 and TRBJ1-4): DTGVSQNPRHKITKRGQNVTFRCDPISEHNRLYWYRQTLGQGPEFLTYFQNEAQLEKSRLLSDRFSAERPKGSFSTLEIQRTEQGDSAMYLCASSPQDRVEKLFFGSGTQLSVL.

The chain couples TRBV6-5 to TRBJ2-7, with a tentative D call TRBD2 (6 bases). The CDR3 runs to 13 residues. The V gene lost 2 bases and the J gene lost 7 bases, with 12 bases spanning the gap. Germline values: CDR1 MNHEY, CDR2 SVGAGI. CDR3 DNA sequence: TGTGCCAGCAGTTACGCTGGGGGGAGGGAGCAGTACTTC. Translating it yields CASSYAGGREQYF.

In this sample, this clone turned up once. J is TRBJ1-3 and V is TRBV29-1; tentative D call: TRBD1 (5 bases). The CDR3 consists of 14 residues. Trimming shortened V by 4 bases and J by 0 bases, and 10 bases separated the two germline ends. From germline, CDR1 is SQVTM and CDR2 ANQGSEA. DNA of the CDR3: TGCAGCGTTGGTCTGGGGGGCTCTGGAAACACCATATATTTT. Translated: CSVGLGGSGNTIYF. Variable domain in full (rest from reference TRBV29-1 and TRBJ1-3): SAVISQKPSRDICQRGTSLTIQCQVDSQVTMMFWYRQQPGQSLTLIATANQGSEATYESGFVIDKFPISRPNLTFSTLTVSNMSPEDSSIYLCSVGLGGSGNTIYFGEGSWLTVV.

The J gene is TRBJ2-7, the V gene TRBV5-5, with D perhaps TRBD1 (5 bases). There are 13 residues in the CDR3. The germline gives CDR1 SGHKS, CDR2 YYEKEE (reference sequence). The V gene lost 8 bases and the J gene lost 3 bases, with 15 bases spanning the gap. The CDR3, as DNA: TGTGCCAGTACCAGGGTTGAAAACTACGAGCAGTACTTC. Translated: CASTRVENYEQYF. The complete variable domain, with remaining parts taken from reference TRBV5-5 and TRBJ2-7, reads DAGVTQSPTHLIKTRGQQVTLRCSPISGHKSVSWYQQVLGQGPQFIFQYYEKEERGRGNFPDRFSARQFPNYSSELNVNALLLGDSALYLCASTRVENYEQYFGPGTRLTVT.

V usage is TRBV27 and J usage is TRBJ1-2; 8 nucleotides match TRBD1. Germline V CDR1 and CDR2: MNHEY, SMNVEV (reference sequence). V lost 1 base, J lost 6 bases, and 16 bases stayed unmatched. This CDR3 comprises 18 residues. The CDR3 DNA reads as TGTGCCAGCAGTTTATTTGGCTCAGGGGGCGCTTGGCCCCATGGCTACACCTTC. As protein: CASSLFGSGGAWPHGYTF.

V is TRBV29-1 and J is TRBJ2-1, with unresolved D. This CDR3 region has 11 residues. Germline V lookup: CDR1 SQVTM, CDR2 ANQGSEA. The V gene lost 7 bases and the J gene lost 5 bases, with 9 bases spanning the gap. The DNA of the CDR3 is TGCAGCGGCCGTATTAACAATGAGCAGTTCTTC. The encoded protein is CSGRINNEQFF.

The V gene is TRBV27, the J gene TRBJ2-7; a possible D gene is TRBD1 (5 bases). Germline-derived CDR1 and CDR2 are MNHEY and SMNVEV (reference sequence). This CDR3 has 12 amino acids. Trimming pared 8 bases from V and 3 bases from J, leaving 11 bases between. The DNA for the CDR3 is TGTGCCAGCGGGCAGGGCGTCTACGAGCAGTACTTC. Its protein is CASGQGVYEQYF.

This clone showed up just a few times. The DNA of the CDR3 is TGTGCCATCAGTGAACGAGGGGACGAGCAGTACTTC. This codes for CAISERGDEQYF. The rearrangement uses TRBV10-3 and TRBJ2-7; D tentatively fits TRBD1 or TRBD2 (5 bases each). Germline CDR1 reads ENHRY; CDR2 reads SYGVKD. This CDR3 contains 12 residues. Trimming stripped 3 bases from V and 5 bases from J, with 8 bases between.

The gene calls are TRBV19 and TRBJ2-1; possibly TRBD1 for D (5 bases). Germline V lookup: CDR1 LNHDA, CDR2 SQIVND (reference sequence). Trimming shortened V by 3 bases and J by 0 bases, and 6 bases separated the two germline ends. CDR3 size: 14 residues. In nucleotides, the CDR3 is TGTGCCAGTAGTATTGGACACTCCTACAATGAGCAGTTCTTC. Protein sequence: CASSIGHSYNEQFF.

The chain combines TRBV4-1 with TRBJ1-2; 7 positions agree with TRBD1. The CDR3 loop spans 15 amino acids. Germline V gene data show CDR1 as MGHRA and CDR2 as YSYEKL. V dropped 3 bases and J dropped 2; count of bases not matched to a gene: 6. Written as DNA, the CDR3 is TGCGCCAGCAGCCAGGGGGGACAGCTAAACTATGGCTACACCTTC. Translated: CASSQGGQLNYGYTF.

This chain links TRBV28 with TRBJ2-2; D is ambiguous. CDR1 and CDR2 (germline): MDHEN, SYDVKM. V dropped 5 bases and J dropped 1 base, with 11 bases sitting between them. The CDR3 has 15 amino acids. CDR3 residues: CASSPILWNTGELFF. In DNA, the CDR3 is TGTGCCAGCAGTCCTATCCTCTGGAACACCGGGGAGCTGTTTTTT.

The chain employs TRBV5-5 and TRBJ2-7; a weak D match, TRBD1 (5 bases). CDR1 is SGHKS, CDR2 YYEKEE, per germline (reference sequence). V was shortened by 0 bases and J by 2 bases, with 18 bases between the two germline ends. The CDR3 extends over 17 amino acids. The CDR3 protein is CASSLDLDTGITYEQYF. CDR3 coding DNA: TGTGCCAGCAGCTTGGACCTGGACACCGGTATCACCTACGAGCAGTACTTC.

This rearrangement joins TRBV9 to TRBJ1-1; the D gene is possibly TRBD1 (6 bases). The CDR3 is 13 residues long. Germline CDR1 is SGDLS and CDR2 is YYNGEE. Trimming removed 2 bases from V and 5 bases from J, with 10 bases in between. CDR3 nucleotide sequence: TGTGCCAGCAGCGTGGGGGGGCATACTGAAGCTTTCTTT. Amino acids: CASSVGGHTEAFF.

This rearrangement joins TRBV9 to TRBJ1-2, with TRBD1 matching 10 bases. The junction had 16 bases not matched to a gene; V was cut back by 3 bases and J by 8 bases. This CDR3 has 17 residues. Germline lookup yields CDR1 SGDLS and CDR2 YYNGEE. CDR3 in amino acids: CASSGGIRDRGLGGYTF. Here the CDR3 DNA reads TGTGCCAGCAGCGGAGGGATCCGGGACAGGGGCCTCGGAGGCTACACCTTC.

The chain couples TRBV19 to TRBJ2-1; D gene uncertain. Between the trimmed V and J ends, which lost 1 base and 5 bases, there was a span of 9 bases. The CDR3 sequence is 14 residues long. Looked up from germline, CDR1 is LNHDA and CDR2 is SQIVND (reference sequence). The CDR3 DNA reads as TGTGCCAGTAGTATAGCGGGCGGTGACAATGAGCAGTTCTTC. Protein: CASSIAGGDNEQFF.

The rearrangement uses TRBV19 and TRBJ2-3, with 8 positions matching TRBD1. This CDR3 spans 14 amino acids. Germline V gives CDR1 LNHDA, CDR2 SQIVND (reference sequence). CDR3 sequence: CASQDRVRPDTQYF. The CDR3 bases are TGTGCTTCCCAGGACAGGGTAAGGCCAGATACGCAGTATTTT.

The rearrangement joins TRBV10-2 to TRBJ2-1; the D gene is possibly TRBD2 (5 bases). The ends were cut back, 2 bases at V and 0 bases at J, with 11 bases in the middle. CDR1 WSHSY and CDR2 SAAADI come from the germline V gene. CDR3 length: 16 residues. The CDR3: CASSETPSYSYNEQFF. Written as DNA, the CDR3 is TGCGCCAGCAGTGAGACTCCTAGCTACTCCTACAATGAGCAGTTCTTC.

The V and J genes are TRBV27 and TRBJ2-3; 7 nucleotides match TRBD2. V lost 6 bases and J lost 4; bases outside the gene matches: 10. Looked up from germline, CDR1 is MNHEY and CDR2 is SMNVEV (reference sequence). This CDR3 has 15 amino acids. This CDR3 is CASSLPGLRADTQYF. CDR3 bases: TGTGCCAGCAGCCTCCCGGGACTACGGGCAGATACGCAGTATTTT.

The J gene is TRBJ2-1, the V gene TRBV19; no clear D. The CDR3 is made up of 13 amino acids. Germline V gene sequence: CDR1 LNHDA, CDR2 SQIVND (reference sequence). V lost 1 base to trimming and J lost 7 bases, with 8 bases between them. The CDR3 bases are TGTGCCAGTAGTATAGGTCAGTCTAATGAGCAGTTCTTC. This sequence encodes CASSIGQSNEQFF.

The chain carries TRBV18 and TRBJ1-2; the D gene is possibly TRBD1 (5 bases). The germline V and J ends were trimmed by 3 bases and 3 bases, with 17 bases remaining between them. CDR3 size: 16 residues. Looked up from germline, CDR1 is KGHSH and CDR2 is LQKENI. Written as DNA, the CDR3 is TGTGCCAGCTCACCCGCCGGGACCCCTTTTGACTATGGCTACACCTTC. Encoded protein: CASSPAGTPFDYGYTF.

This chain connects TRBV9 to TRBJ2-2; maybe TRBD1 (5 bases). The CDR3 has 12 residues. The germline V gene has CDR1 SGDLS and CDR2 YYNGEE. The V gene lost 3 bases and the J gene lost 13 bases, with 13 bases spanning the gap. Written as DNA, the CDR3 is TGTGCCAGCAGCGCCCAGGGAAGGGGGCTGTTTTTT. Its protein is CASSAQGRGLFF.

This clone is a singleton in its sample. This chain uses TRBV9 with TRBJ2-1; TRBD1 agrees at 10 bases. Trimming cost V 3 bases and J 4 bases; bases outside gene matches: 4. The germline V gene has CDR1 SGDLS and CDR2 YYNGEE. The CDR3 consists of 15 residues. In nucleotides, the CDR3 is TGTGCCAGCAGCGACGGACAGGGGGATTACAATGAGCAGTTCTTC. Protein sequence: CASSDGQGDYNEQFF.

This chain links TRBV27 with TRBJ2-2; possibly TRBD1 or TRBD2 for D (5 bases each). This CDR3 has 13 residues. The V and J ends lost 10 bases and 5 bases respectively, with 14 bases between them. Germline V gene data show CDR1 as MNHEY and CDR2 as SMNVEV (reference sequence). CDR3 region: CATGTLETGELFF. The CDR3 nucleotides are TGTGCCACCGGGACCCTCGAAACCGGGGAGCTGTTTTTT.

The chain carries TRBV4-1 and TRBJ1-1; 9 nucleotides align to TRBD1. V was clipped by 2 bases and J by 1 base; unmatched bases: 2. The CDR3 has 15 amino acids. From germline, CDR1 is MGHRA and CDR2 YSYEKL. This chain's CDR3 is CASSQQGQGNTEAFF. The CDR3 coding sequence is TGCGCCAGCAGCCAACAGGGACAGGGGAACACTGAAGCTTTCTTT.

A note on this clone: The sample holds other DNA sequences that translate to the same CDR3. The chain has TRBV9 and TRBJ1-1, with TRBD1 identical over 7 bases. J was trimmed by 6 bases and V by 2 bases; bases with no gene match: 1. This CDR3 comprises 12 residues. The V gene's germline CDR1 is SGDLS and CDR2 YYNGEE. CDR3 protein: CASSVGTAEAFF. The CDR3 region has the DNA TGTGCCAGCAGCGTTGGGACAGCTGAAGCTTTCTTT.

The rearrangement links TRBV29-1 to TRBJ1-2, with TRBD1 identical over 7 bases. The V gene's germline CDR1 is SQVTM and CDR2 ANQGSEA. V lost 0 bases and J lost 2; bases outside the gene matches: 12. The CDR3 totals 17 residues. CDR3 sequence: CSVEEFPRDRANYGYTF. The CDR3 DNA is TGCAGCGTTGAAGAGTTTCCGCGGGACAGAGCAAACTATGGCTACACCTTC.